This entry lists 12 T cell receptor beta chains sequenced from one sample in a study of T cell responses to AZD1222 COVID-19 vaccine. TCRdb's copy holds only in-frame clones and misses some; the assay was immunoSEQ multiplex PCR. The sample includes approximately 200,000 clones, 90% to 95% of them seen just once. Sequenced material: peripheral blood, taken 28 days after the second AZD1222 dose. The origin of the receptors is an adult who received the AZD1222 COVID-19 vaccine.

The chain employs TRBV27 and TRBJ2-5, with D possibly matching TRBD2 (6 bases). Trimming removed 2 bases at V and 5 bases at J, with 6 bases between. The CDR3 consists of 12 residues. The germline gives CDR1 MNHEY, CDR2 SMNVEV (reference sequence). Written as DNA, the CDR3 is TGTGCCAGCAGTTTAGCGGGGGAGACCCAGTACTTC. As protein: CASSLAGETQYF.

This chain connects TRBV23-1 to TRBJ1-5; D not certain. TRBV23-1 is assigned to the ORF class and has an uncertain function. The ends were cut back, 9 bases at V and 6 bases at J, with 21 bases in the middle. CDR3 length: 15 residues. Here the CDR3 reads CASKPRAGESQPQHF. The DNA of the CDR3 is TGCGCCAGTAAACCTCGGGCAGGCGAGAGTCAGCCCCAGCATTTT.

This chain uses TRBV30 with TRBJ2-1; TRBD1 aligns across 8 bases. The V gene end was trimmed by 5 bases and the J gene end by 5 bases; junction bases not matched to a gene: 8. CDR1 GTSNPN and CDR2 SVGIG come from the germline V gene (reference sequence). CDR3 length: 14 amino acids. Written as DNA, the CDR3 is TGTGCCTGGGATGGACAGGGCCAAGACAATGAGCAGTTCTTC. Its translation: CAWDGQGQDNEQFF.

This sequence joins TRBV5-1 and TRBJ2-5; the match to TRBD1 covers 7 bases. CDR3 length equals 15 residues. V lost 0 bases to trimming and J lost 1 base; unmatched junction nucleotides: 3. Germline loops: CDR1 SGHRS, CDR2 YFSETQ. The CDR3 is CASSLAGTVQETQYF. Written as DNA, the CDR3 is TGCGCCAGCAGCTTGGCCGGGACAGTCCAAGAGACCCAGTACTTC.

This sequence joins TRBV7-6 and TRBJ2-1, with 7 bases aligning to TRBD2. J lost 2 bases, V lost 2 bases, and 3 bases had no gene match. CDR1 SGHVS and CDR2 FNYEAQ come from the germline V gene. CDR3 length: 15 residues. CDR3 in amino acids: CASSLITSAYNEQFF. The CDR3 bases are TGTGCCAGCAGCTTAATTACTAGCGCCTACAATGAGCAGTTCTTC.

The chain joins TRBV6-2 or TRBV6-3 to TRBJ2-7, with 7 bases aligning to TRBD1. This CDR3 is 14 amino acids long. The germline V gene encodes CDR1 MNHEY and CDR2 SVGEGT. Trimming removed 2 bases from V and 4 bases from J; junction bases left unmatched: 5. The CDR3 spells CASSYQGGKYEQYF. The CDR3 DNA reads TGTGCCAGCAGTTACCAAGGGGGCAAGTACGAGCAGTACTTC.

The chain employs TRBV30 and TRBJ1-6, with 9 bases fitting TRBD1. Trimming took 4 bases from V and 7 from J; bases not matched to a gene: 5. Per the germline V gene, CDR1 is GTSNPN and CDR2 is SVGIG (reference sequence). The CDR3 contains 14 residues. The CDR3 reads CAWKSGQGNSPLHF. Here the CDR3 DNA reads TGTGCCTGGAAGTCAGGACAGGGGAATTCACCCCTCCACTTT.

This CDR3 is CASSRGTSVYNEQFF. The CDR3 DNA reads as TGTGCCAGCAGCCGAGGGACTAGCGTTTACAATGAGCAGTTCTTC. The genes are TRBV27 and TRBJ2-1, with 10 positions matching TRBD2. The junction had 6 bases not matched to a gene; V was cut back by 6 bases and J by 4 bases. The CDR3 consists of 15 residues. The germline CDR1 and CDR2 sequences are MNHEY and SMNVEV (reference sequence).

This chain links TRBV12-5 with TRBJ2-2; 11 nucleotides line up with TRBD1. Trimming at V came to 6 bases and at J to 6 bases, leaving 12 bases not matched to a gene. Germline V gene lookup returns CDR1 LGHNT and CDR2 FRNRAP. The CDR3 runs to 17 residues. In DNA, the CDR3 is TGTGCTAGTGGGCCACCATCCGGGACAGGGGGTTCCGGGGAGCTGTTTTTT. It is translated as CASGPPSGTGGSGELFF.

This clone was seen just once. At one boundary the junction diverges from the germline segment, which might be a read error. The chain employs TRBV11-2 and TRBJ1-1; the D is unclear. The CDR3 runs to 13 residues. CDR1 is SGHAT, CDR2 FQNNGV, per germline. The CDR3: CASSLGPYTEAFF. As DNA, the CDR3 is TGTGCCAGCAGTTTAGGACCGTACACTGAAGCTTTCTTT. Combining the CDR3 with reference TRBV11-2 and TRBJ1-1 gives the whole variable domain EAGVAQSPRYKIIEKRQSVAFWCNPISGHATLYWYQQILGQGPKLLIQFQNNGVVDDSQLPKDRFSAERLKGVDSTLKIQPAKLEDSAVYLCASSLGPYTEAFFGQGTRLTVV.

The chain recombines TRBV28 with TRBJ1-2; TRBD1 matches 7 bases. CDR1 is MDHEN, CDR2 SYDVKM, per germline. With V trimmed by 4 bases and J by 3 bases, 11 bases remained unmatched. This CDR3 comprises 16 residues. CDR3 amino acids: CASSYSNRGKYYGYTF. CDR3 bases: TGTGCCAGCAGTTACTCGAACAGGGGAAAATACTATGGCTACACCTTC.

This chain joins TRBV7-3 and TRBJ2-3, with D hard to call. With 0 bases removed from V and 2 bases from J, the gap between germline ends came to 6 bases. The CDR3 is 14 amino acids. CDR1 and CDR2 (germline): SGHTA, FQGTGA. DNA for the CDR3: TGTGCCAGCAGCTTAACGGCCCCCACAGATACGCAGTATTTT. Protein: CASSLTAPTDTQYF. Full variable domain (remainder filled in from reference TRBV7-3 and TRBJ2-3): GAGVSQTPSNKVTEKGKYVELRCDPISGHTALYWYRQSLGQGPEFLIYFQGTGAADDSGLPNDRFFAVRPEGSVSTLKIQRTERGDSAVYLCASSLTAPTDTQYFGPGTRLTVL.